This T cell receptor beta chain appears in the sequencing data of a study of blood T cell repertoires in COVID-19. Turning to the study itself: Researchers got acute and convalescent COVID-19 samples from the United States, Italy and Spain. From T cells, B-cell-depleted T cells, or PBMCs came the material, which was cDNA or gDNA.

TCRdb's table, derived via immunoSEQ multiplex PCR, lists solely in-frame clones and lacks some. The sample has about 68,000 clones, 86% seen once. CDR3 length: 14 residues. The germline V gene encodes CDR1 MNHEY and CDR2 SVGEGT. Trimming pared 0 bases from V and 5 bases from J, leaving 9 bases between. The V and J genes are TRBV6-2 or TRBV6-3 and TRBJ2-3; D remains ambiguous. The sample taken for sequencing was peripheral blood. The clonotype comes from a young man with acute or convalescent COVID-19. In DNA form, the CDR3 reads TGTGCCAGCAGTTACTCTGGAGTCCAAGATACGCAGTATTTT. It is translated as CASSYSGVQDTQYF.